This T cell receptor (beta chain) was recorded in a study of monozygotic twins with inflammatory bowel disease. Study results and caveats: Telling different T cell subtypes apart from each other was not possible. Some repertoire variability may stem from patients' differing immunosuppressive treatments.

Blood (less than 2.6 ml) was collected from every donor individually. Using the 5' RACE reads, TCRdb records one entry per CDR3 protein without DNA. This sample's table has more than 100,000 distinct CDR3 sequences. The CDR3 contains 13 residues. Germline V gene lookup returns CDR1 KGHSH and CDR2 LQKENI. Of note for this clonotype: Its specificity is unknown.

This clonotype was sampled from a human donor with ulcerative colitis or Crohn's disease, or a healthy co-twin of an affected twin (not recorded which). This chain joins TRBV18 and TRBJ2-5. The sequenced material came from blood. This CDR3 reads CASSPNEGETQYF.